The entry below gives a single TCR beta chain sequence along with its context. Patients got 3 mg/kg IV nivolumab weeks 1, 4, 7, 10, then biweekly through week 26. This specimen comes from a study of ipilimumab plus nivolumab after autologous stem cell transplantation. Study-wide context: A median of about 8 nivolumab and a few ipilimumab doses were given. The myeloma group: high-risk transplant-naive, or relapse within 3 years after first autologous transplant.

The repertoire was sequenced with immunoSEQ multiplex PCR; TCRdb's copy has only in-frame clones and lacks some. The sample carries approximately 9,000 clones, roughly 73% recorded once. Trimming removed 3 bases from V and 3 bases from J; junction bases left unmatched: 9. Germline V gene lookup returns CDR1 LNHNV and CDR2 YYDKDF (reference sequence). This CDR3 has 16 residues. V usage is TRBV15 and J usage is TRBJ2-3, with TRBD1 matching 7 bases. Sequencing was performed on PBMCs, taken in a trial of ipilimumab plus nivolumab as post-transplant consolidation. The receptor was isolated from a female donor with multiple myeloma. The CDR3: CATSSYRGMGTDTQYF. The DNA of the CDR3 is TGTGCCACCAGCAGTTACAGGGGAATGGGAACAGATACGCAGTATTTT.